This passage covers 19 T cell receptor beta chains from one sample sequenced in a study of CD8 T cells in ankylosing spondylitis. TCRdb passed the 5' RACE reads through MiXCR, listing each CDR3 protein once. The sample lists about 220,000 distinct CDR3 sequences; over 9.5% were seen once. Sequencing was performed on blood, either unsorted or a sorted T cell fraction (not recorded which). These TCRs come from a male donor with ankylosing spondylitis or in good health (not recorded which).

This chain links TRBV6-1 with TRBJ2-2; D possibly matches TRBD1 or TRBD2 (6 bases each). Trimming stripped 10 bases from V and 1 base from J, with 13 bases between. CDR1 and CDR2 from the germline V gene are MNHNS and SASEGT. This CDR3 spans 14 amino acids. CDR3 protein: CATRRGVNTGELFF. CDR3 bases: TGTGCCACCCGGAGGGGGGTGAACACCGGGGAGCTGTTTTTT.

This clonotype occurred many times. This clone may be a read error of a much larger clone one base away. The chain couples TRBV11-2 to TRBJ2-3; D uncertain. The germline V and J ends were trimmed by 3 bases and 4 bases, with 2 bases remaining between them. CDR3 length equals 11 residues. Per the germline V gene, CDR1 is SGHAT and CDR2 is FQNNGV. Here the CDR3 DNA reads TGTGCCAGCAGCTTCCCAGATACGCAGTATTTT. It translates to CASSFPDTQYF.

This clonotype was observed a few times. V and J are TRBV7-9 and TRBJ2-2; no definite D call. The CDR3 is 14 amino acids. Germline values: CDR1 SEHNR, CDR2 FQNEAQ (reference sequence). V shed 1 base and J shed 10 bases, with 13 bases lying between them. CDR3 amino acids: CASSLESAATELFF. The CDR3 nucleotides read TGTGCCAGCAGCTTAGAGTCGGCAGCCACGGAGCTGTTTTTT.

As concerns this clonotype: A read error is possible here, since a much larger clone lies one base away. CDR3 sequence: CASSLPSIGVNEQFF. The DNA for the CDR3 is TGTGCCAGCAGCTTACCCTCAATTGGAGTCAATGAGCAGTTCTTC. The rearrangement joins TRBV7-8 to TRBJ2-1; unclear D gene. CDR3 length: 15 amino acids. Germline CDR1 SGHVS, CDR2 FQNEAQ. V was cut by 2 bases and J by 6 bases, with 14 bases left in between. The variable domain in full, with the rest retrieved from reference TRBV7-8 and TRBJ2-1, is GAGVSQSPRYKVAKRGQDVALRCDPISGHVSLFWYQQALGQGPEFLTYFQNEAQLDKSGLPSDRFFAERPEGSVSTLKIQRTQQEDSAVYLCASSLPSIGVNEQFFGPGTRLTVL.

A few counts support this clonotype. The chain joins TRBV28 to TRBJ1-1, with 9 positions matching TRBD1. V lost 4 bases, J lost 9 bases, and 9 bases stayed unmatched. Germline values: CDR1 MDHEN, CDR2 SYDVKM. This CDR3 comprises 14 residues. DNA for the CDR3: TGTGCCAGCAGTTCAATCACGGGGACAGGGAAAGCTTTCTTT. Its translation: CASSSITGTGKAFF. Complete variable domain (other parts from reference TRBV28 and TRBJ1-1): DVKVTQSSRYLVKRTGEKVFLECVQDMDHENMFWYRQDPGLGLRLIYFSYDVKMKEKGDIPEGYSVSREKKERFSLILESASTNQTSMYLCASSSITGTGKAFFGQGTRLTVV.

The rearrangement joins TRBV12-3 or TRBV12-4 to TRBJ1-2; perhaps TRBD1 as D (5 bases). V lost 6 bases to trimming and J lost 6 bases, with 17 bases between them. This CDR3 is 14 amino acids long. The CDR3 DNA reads TGTGCCAGCAGCCCTTTACGGGCAGGGAATGGCTACACCTTC. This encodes CASSPLRAGNGYTF.

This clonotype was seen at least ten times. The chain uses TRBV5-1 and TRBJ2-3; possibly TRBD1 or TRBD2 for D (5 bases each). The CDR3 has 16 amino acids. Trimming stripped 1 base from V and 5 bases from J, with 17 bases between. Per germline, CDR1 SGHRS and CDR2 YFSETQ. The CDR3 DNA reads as TGCGCCAGCAGCTTGCCCTTTGGCGGGCAGGGAGATACGCAGTATTTT. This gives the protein CASSLPFGGQGDTQYF.

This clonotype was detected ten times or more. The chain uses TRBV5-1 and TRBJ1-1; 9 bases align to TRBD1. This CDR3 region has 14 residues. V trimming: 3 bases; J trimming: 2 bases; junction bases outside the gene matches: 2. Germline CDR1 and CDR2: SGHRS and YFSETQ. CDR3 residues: CASSWTGVNTEAFF. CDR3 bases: TGCGCCAGCAGCTGGACAGGGGTAAACACTGAAGCTTTCTTT.

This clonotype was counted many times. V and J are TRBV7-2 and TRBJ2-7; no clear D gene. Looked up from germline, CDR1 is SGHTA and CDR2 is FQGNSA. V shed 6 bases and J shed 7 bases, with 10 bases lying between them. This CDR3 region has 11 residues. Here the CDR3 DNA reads TGTGCCAGCAGTTACTCGGGTGAGCAGTACTTC. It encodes CASSYSGEQYF.

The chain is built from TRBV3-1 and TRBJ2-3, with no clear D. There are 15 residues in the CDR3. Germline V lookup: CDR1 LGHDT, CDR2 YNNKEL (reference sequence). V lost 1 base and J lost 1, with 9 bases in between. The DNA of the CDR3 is TGTGCCAGCAGCCAAGGTGACGGAGGCACAGATACGCAGTATTTT. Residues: CASSQGDGGTDTQYF.

The CDR3 sequence: CSAGPLAGVTDTQYF. The DNA for the CDR3 is TGCAGTGCAGGGCCTCTAGCGGGGGTCACAGATACGCAGTATTTT. This chain connects TRBV20-1 to TRBJ2-3; 10 nucleotides agree with TRBD2. Germline lookup yields CDR1 DFQATT and CDR2 SNEGSKA (reference sequence). The CDR3 is made up of 15 amino acids. V gave up 6 bases and J gave up 2 bases; unmatched junction bases: 8.

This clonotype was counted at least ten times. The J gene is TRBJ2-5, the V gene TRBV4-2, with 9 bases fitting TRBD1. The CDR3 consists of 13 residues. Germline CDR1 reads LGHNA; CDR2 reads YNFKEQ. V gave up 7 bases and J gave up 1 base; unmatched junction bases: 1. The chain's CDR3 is CASKTGGQETQYF. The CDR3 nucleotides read TGTGCCAGCAAGACAGGGGGCCAAGAGACCCAGTACTTC.

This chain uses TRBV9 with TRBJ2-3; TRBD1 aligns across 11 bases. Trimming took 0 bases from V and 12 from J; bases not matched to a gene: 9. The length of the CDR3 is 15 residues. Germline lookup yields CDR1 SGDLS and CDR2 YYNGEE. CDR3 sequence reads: CASSVDPGQGVSQYF. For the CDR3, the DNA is TGTGCCAGCAGCGTAGACCCGGGACAGGGGGTTTCTCAGTATTTT.

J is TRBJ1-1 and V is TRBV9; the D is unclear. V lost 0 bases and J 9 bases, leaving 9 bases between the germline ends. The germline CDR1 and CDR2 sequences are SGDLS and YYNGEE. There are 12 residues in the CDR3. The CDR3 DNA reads TGTGCCAGCAGCGTAGATCGGGCCCAAGCTTTCTTT. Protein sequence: CASSVDRAQAFF.

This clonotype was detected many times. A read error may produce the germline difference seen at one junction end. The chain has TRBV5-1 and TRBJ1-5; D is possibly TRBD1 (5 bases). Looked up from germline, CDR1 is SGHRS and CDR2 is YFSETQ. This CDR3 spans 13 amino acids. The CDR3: CASRLDTNQPQHF. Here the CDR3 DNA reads TGCGCCAGCAGGTTGGACACCAATCAGCCCCAGCATTTT.

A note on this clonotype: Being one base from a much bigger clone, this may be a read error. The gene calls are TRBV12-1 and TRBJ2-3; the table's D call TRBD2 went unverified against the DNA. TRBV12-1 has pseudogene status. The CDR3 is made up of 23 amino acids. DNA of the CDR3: TGTGCCGGCAGCGCCCCTCTGAGGGCACTAGCGGGGGGCCTCTCTACACGCACAGATACGCAGTATTTT. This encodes CAGSAPLRALAGGLSTRTDTQYF.

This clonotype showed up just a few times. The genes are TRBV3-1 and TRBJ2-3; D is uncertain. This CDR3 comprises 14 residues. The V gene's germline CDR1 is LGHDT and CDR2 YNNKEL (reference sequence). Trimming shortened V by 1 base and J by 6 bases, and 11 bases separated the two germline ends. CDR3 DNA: TGTGCCAGCAGCCAAGGCTACCTATGGGATACGCAGTATTTT. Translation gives CASSQGYLWDTQYF.

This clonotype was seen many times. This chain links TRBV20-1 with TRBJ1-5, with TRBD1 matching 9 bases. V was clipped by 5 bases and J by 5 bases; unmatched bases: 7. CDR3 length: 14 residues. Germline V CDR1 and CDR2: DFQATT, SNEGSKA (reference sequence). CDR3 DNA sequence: TGCAGTGCTTCACAGGGGGCTGGGGATCAGCCCCAGCATTTT. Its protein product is CSASQGAGDQPQHF.

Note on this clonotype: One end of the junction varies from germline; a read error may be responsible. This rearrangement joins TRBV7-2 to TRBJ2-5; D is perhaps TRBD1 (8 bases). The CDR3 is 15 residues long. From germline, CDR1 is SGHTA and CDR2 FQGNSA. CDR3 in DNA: TGTGCCAGCAGCTCGGGAGGACAGGGAAAAGAGACCCGGTACTTC. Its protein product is CASSSGGQGKETRYF.